Here is one T cell receptor (beta chain) with its context. The antigen is undetermined. This sample was included in a study of post-analysis software for immune sequencing data. Sequencing libraries made from TCR beta cDNA carried unique molecular identifiers. Input of roughly 0.95 to 11 million T cells yielded a few hundred thousand cDNA molecules. TCRdb re-called the PCR reads with MiXCR, one entry per CDR3 protein. The table includes some 700,000 distinct CDR3 sequences, approximately 60% detected once. Study-wide results and caveats: Among 5 or 6 TRBV segments more frequent in patients than controls were TRBV5-6, TRBV5-1 and TRBV20-1. Controls significantly exceeded multiple sclerosis patients in normalized Chao1 diversity. Samples sharing a preparation batch grouped tightly together when assessed by F measure.

The CDR3 has 20 residues. The specimen sequenced was blood. The rearrangement joins TRBV21-1 to TRBJ2-4; the table's D call, TRBD2, was not checked against the DNA. TRBV21-1 has pseudogene status. The clonotype was recovered from a girl aged 2-10 years with multiple sclerosis. CDR3 in DNA: TGTGCCAGCAGCAAAGCGCTTTCTTGCACCAGGGAGGTGGGAGGAAACATTCAGTACTTC. It specifies CASSKALSCTREVGGNIQYF.